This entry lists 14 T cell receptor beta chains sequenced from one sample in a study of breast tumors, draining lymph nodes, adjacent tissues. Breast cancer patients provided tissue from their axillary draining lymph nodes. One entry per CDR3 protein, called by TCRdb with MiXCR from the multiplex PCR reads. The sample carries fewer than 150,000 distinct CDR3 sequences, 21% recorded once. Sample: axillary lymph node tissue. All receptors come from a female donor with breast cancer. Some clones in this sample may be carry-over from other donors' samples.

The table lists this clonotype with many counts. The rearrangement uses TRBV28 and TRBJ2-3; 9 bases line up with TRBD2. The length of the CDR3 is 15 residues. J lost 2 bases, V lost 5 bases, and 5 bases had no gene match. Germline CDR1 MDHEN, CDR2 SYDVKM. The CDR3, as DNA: TGTGCCAGCAGTGGCGGGGGGGCGAACACAGATACGCAGTATTTT. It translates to CASSGGGANTDTQYF.

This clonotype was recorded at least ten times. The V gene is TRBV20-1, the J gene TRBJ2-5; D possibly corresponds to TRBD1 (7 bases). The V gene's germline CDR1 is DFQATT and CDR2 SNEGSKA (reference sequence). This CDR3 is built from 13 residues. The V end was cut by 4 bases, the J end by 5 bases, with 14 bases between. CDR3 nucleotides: TGCAGTGCTATCTGGGACAGCGGGGAGACCCAGTACTTC. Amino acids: CSAIWDSGETQYF.

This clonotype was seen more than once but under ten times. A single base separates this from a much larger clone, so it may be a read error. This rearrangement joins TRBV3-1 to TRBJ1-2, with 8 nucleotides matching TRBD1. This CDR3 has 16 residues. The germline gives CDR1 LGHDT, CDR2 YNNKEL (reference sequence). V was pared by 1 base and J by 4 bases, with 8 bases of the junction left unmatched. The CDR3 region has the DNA TGTGCCAGCAGCCAAGGCAGGCCAGGGGGCCCCTATGGCTACACCTTC. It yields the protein CASSQGRPGGPYGYTF.

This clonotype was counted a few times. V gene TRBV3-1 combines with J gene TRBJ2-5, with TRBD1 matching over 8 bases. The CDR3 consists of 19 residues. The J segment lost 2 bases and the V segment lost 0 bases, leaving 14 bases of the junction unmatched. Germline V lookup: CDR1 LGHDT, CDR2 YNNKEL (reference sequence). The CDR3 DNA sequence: TGTGCCAGCAGCCAAGACGGCGCCCGTACGACAGGGGCTCAAGAGACCCAGTACTTC. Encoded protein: CASSQDGARTTGAQETQYF.

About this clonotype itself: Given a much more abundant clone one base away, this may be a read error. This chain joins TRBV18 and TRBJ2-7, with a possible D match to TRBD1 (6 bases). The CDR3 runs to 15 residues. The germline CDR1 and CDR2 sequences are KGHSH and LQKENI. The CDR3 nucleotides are TGTGCCAGCTCACAAATACAGGGCGTCAGCTACGAGCAGTCCTTC. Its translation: CASSQIQGVSYEQSF.

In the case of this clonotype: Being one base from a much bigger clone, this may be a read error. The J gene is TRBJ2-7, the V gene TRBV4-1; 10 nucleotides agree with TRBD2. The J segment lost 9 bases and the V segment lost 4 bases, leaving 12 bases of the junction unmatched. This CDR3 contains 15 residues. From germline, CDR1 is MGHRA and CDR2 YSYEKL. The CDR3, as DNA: TGCGCCAGCAGCCTTATTCCGGGACTAGCGAACGGGCAGTACTTC. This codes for CASSLIPGLANGQYF.

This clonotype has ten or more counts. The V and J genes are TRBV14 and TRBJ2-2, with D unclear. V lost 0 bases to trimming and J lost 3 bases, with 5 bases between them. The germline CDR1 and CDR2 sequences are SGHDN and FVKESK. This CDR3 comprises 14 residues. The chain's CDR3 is CASSQDVYTGELFF. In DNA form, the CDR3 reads TGTGCCAGCAGCCAAGATGTGTACACCGGGGAGCTGTTTTTT. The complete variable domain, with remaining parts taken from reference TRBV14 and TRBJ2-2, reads EAGVTQFPSHSVIEKGQTVTLRCDPISGHDNLYWYRRVMGKEIKFLLHFVKESKQDESGMPNNRFLAERTGGTYSTLKVQPAELEDSGVYFCASSQDVYTGELFFGEGSRLTVL.

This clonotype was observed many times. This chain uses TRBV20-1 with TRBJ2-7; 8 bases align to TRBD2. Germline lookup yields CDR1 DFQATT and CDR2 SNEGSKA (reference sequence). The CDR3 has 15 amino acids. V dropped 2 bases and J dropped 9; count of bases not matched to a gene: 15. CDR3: CSARTPGLGSQRQYF. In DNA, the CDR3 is TGCAGTGCTAGAACCCCGGGACTAGGATCCCAACGGCAGTACTTC.

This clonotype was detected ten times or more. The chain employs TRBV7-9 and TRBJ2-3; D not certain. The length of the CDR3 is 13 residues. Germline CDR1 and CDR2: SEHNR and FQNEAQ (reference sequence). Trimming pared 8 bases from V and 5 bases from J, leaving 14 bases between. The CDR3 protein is CASRYLSVDTQYF. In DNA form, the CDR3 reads TGTGCCAGCCGCTACCTATCAGTAGATACGCAGTATTTT.

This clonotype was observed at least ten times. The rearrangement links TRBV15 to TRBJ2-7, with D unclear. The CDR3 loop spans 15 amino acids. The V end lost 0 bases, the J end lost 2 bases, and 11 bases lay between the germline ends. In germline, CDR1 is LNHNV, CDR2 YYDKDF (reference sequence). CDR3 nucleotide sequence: TGTGCCACCAGCAGAGAGGGCGCCTCGACCTACGAGCAGTACTTC. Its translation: CATSREGASTYEQYF.

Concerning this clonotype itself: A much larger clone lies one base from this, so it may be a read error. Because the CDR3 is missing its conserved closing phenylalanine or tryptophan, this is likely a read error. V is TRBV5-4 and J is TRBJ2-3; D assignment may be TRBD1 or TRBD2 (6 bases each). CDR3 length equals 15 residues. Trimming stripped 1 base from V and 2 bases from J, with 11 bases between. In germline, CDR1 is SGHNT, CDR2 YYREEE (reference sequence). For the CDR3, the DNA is TGTGCCAGCAGCTTGTCAGGGGACTTCACAGATACGCAGTATCTT. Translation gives CASSLSGDFTDTQYL.

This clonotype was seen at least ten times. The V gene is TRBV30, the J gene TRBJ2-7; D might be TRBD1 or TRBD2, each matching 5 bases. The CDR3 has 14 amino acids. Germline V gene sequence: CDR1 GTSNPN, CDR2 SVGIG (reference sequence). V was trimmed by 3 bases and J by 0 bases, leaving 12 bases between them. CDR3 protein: CAWRTTRGSYEQYF. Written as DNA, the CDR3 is TGTGCCTGGAGGACCACTAGGGGCTCCTACGAGCAGTACTTC.

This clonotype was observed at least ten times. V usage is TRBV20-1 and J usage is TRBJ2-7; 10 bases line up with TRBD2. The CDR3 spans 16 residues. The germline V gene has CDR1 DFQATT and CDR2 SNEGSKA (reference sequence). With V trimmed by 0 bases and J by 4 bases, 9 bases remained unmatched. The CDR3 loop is CSARDFRASGSYEQYF. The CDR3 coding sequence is TGCAGTGCTAGAGATTTTAGGGCTAGCGGGAGTTACGAGCAGTACTTC.

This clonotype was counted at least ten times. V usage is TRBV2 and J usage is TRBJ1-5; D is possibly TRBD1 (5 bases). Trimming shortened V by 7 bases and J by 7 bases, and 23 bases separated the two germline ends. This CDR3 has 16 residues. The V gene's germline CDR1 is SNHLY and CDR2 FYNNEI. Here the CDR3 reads CASTGTTIAGGQPQHF. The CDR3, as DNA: TGTGCCAGCACCGGGACTACGATTGCGGGGGGACAGCCCCAGCATTTT.